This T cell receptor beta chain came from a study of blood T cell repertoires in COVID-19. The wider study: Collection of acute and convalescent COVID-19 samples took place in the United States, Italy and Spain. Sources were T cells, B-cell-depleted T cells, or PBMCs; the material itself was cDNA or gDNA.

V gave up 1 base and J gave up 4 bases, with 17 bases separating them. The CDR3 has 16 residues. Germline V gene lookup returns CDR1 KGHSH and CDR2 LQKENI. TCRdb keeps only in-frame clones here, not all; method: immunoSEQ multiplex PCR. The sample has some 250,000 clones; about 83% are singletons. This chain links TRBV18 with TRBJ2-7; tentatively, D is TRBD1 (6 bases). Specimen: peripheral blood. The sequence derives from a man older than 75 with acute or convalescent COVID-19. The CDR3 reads CASSPRDTGSHYEQYF. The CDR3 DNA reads TGTGCCAGCTCACCACGGGACACCGGGTCCCATTACGAGCAGTACTTC. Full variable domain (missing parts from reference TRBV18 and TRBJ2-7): NAGVMQNPRHLVRRRGQEARLRCSPMKGHSHVYWYRQLPEEGLKFMVYLQKENIIDESGMPKERFSAEFPKEGPSILRIQQVVRGDSAAYFCASSPRDTGSHYEQYFGPGTRLTVT.